Listed below are T cell receptor beta chains from one sample, sequenced in a study of shared clonotypes between healthy human individuals. Libraries were prepared by immunoSEQ multiplex PCR; TCRdb keeps only in-frame clonotypes and omits some of them. This repertoire shows roughly 2.6 million clones, around nine tenths found once; its top ten account for over 0.12%. The sample was naive CD4+ T cells sorted from blood. The receptors derive from a young man in good health. Each CDR3 is given with its conserved first and last residue. A D gene is named only where the DNA matches it firmly. For some rows the clone size is stated as once, few or many, or as a class when expanded; others skip it.

cdr3_length j_call clone_size d_call v_call cdr3_aa cdr3_nt
15 TRBJ2-7 once TRBD1 TRBV28 CASSFPGTVEPEQYF TGTGCCAGCAGTTTCCCTGGGACAGTGGAACCCGAGCAGTACTTC
14 TRBJ2-7 - - TRBV28 CASSFSGLTYEQYF TGTGCCAGCAGTTTCTCGGGGTTAACCTACGAGCAGTACTTC
15 TRBJ2-5 once TRBD2 TRBV9 CAGGLAGPYQETQYF TGTGCCGGGGGACTAGCGGGCCCCTACCAAGAGACCCAGTACTTC
14 TRBJ2-1 once TRBD2 TRBV6-6 CASSYRGGDNEQFF TGTGCCAGCAGTTACCGGGGGGGAGACAATGAGCAGTTCTTC
13 TRBJ1-5 - - TRBV6-1 CASTEVGNQPQHF TGTGCCAGCACTGAGGTCGGCAATCAGCCCCAGCATTTT
13 TRBJ2-7 - - TRBV7-2 CASSLQSNYEQYF TGTGCCAGCAGCTTACAGAGTAACTACGAGCAGTACTTC
14 TRBJ2-7 - TRBD1 TRBV27 CASSRTGGGYEQYF TGTGCCAGCAGCCGGACAGGGGGCGGGTACGAGCAGTACTTC
15 TRBJ1-5 - TRBD1 TRBV2 CASSEALHRGQPQHF TGTGCCAGCAGTGAAGCGCTTCACAGGGGTCAGCCCCAGCATTTT
13 TRBJ2-3 - - TRBV6-1 CASSVVHTDTQYF TGTGCCAGCAGTGTCGTGCACACAGATACGCAGTATTTT
16 TRBJ1-2 - - TRBV10-3 CAISEEGGSSNYGYTF TGTGCCATCAGTGAGGAGGGCGGGTCGTCTAACTATGGCTACACCTTC
15 TRBJ2-7 - TRBD2 TRBV19 CASSETSGSTYEQYF TGTGCCAGTAGTGAGACTAGCGGGAGTACCTACGAGCAGTACTTC
14 TRBJ1-2 - TRBD1 TRBV28 CASSLWGQVGGYTF TGTGCCAGCAGTTTATGGGGACAGGTGGGAGGCTACACCTTC
14 TRBJ1-1 - - TRBV19 CASSHNPGGAEAFF TGTGCCAGTAGCCATAACCCAGGAGGAGCTGAAGCTTTCTTT
14 TRBJ2-6 - - TRBV5-6 CASSFNRGANVLTF TGTGCCAGCAGCTTTAACCGAGGGGCCAACGTCCTGACTTTC
12 TRBJ2-1 - - TRBV5-1 CASSLVFRVWVF TGCGCCAGCAGCTTGGTTTTTAGAGTTTGGGTCTTC
15 TRBJ1-1 few - TRBV18 CASSPQGSTNTEAFF TGTGCCAGCTCCCCCCAGGGAAGTACGAACACTGAAGCTTTCTTT
15 TRBJ1-2 - - TRBV27 CASSPAFLGANGYTF TGTGCCAGCAGTCCGGCCTTTCTGGGGGCCAATGGCTACACCTTC
12 TRBJ1-2 - - TRBV30 CAWSVGAHGYTF TGTGCCTGGAGTGTAGGGGCTCATGGCTACACCTTC
18 TRBJ2-1 once TRBD2 TRBV19 CASSFPAGGISGHDEQFF TGTGCCAGTAGTTTCCCAGCGGGAGGTATTTCGGGGCACGATGAGCAGTTCTTC
14 TRBJ1-1 - - TRBV30 CAWMGKSAPLEAFF TGTGCCTGGATGGGGAAAAGTGCACCTCTTGAAGCTTTCTTT
12 TRBJ1-2 once - TRBV2 CASSKGDYGYTF TGTGCCAGCAGTAAGGGGGACTATGGCTACACCTTC
14 TRBJ2-7 - - TRBV10-3 CAIRVRQTSYEQYF TGTGCCATCAGGGTTAGACAGACAAGTTACGAGCAGTACTTC
14 TRBJ2-1 - - TRBV5-1 CASSSAGNLNEQFF TGCGCCAGCAGCTCAGCCGGGAACTTAAATGAGCAGTTCTTC
15 TRBJ1-1 - - TRBV18 CASSPPGREDTEAFF TGTGCCAGCTCACCACCTGGAAGGGAGGACACTGAAGCTTTCTTT
13 TRBJ1-1 once - TRBV5-1 CASSLEGPTEAFF TGCGCCAGCAGCTTGGAGGGACCCACTGAAGCTTTCTTT
16 TRBJ1-3 - - TRBV18 CASSLEFAASGNTIYF TGTGCCAGCTCACTGGAGTTTGCAGCCTCTGGAAACACCATATATTTT
15 TRBJ2-1 - - TRBV7-2 CASSLSWGPYNEQFF TGTGCCAGCAGCTTGTCGTGGGGGCCATACAATGAGCAGTTCTTC
14 TRBJ1-2 - TRBD1 TRBV19 CASRGTASNYGYTF TGTGCCAGTAGGGGGACAGCTTCTAACTATGGCTACACCTTC
13 TRBJ1-2 - TRBD1 TRBV30 CAWSTGGNYGYTF TGTGCCTGGAGTACAGGGGGGAACTATGGCTACACCTTC
13 TRBJ1-1 - - TRBV5-1 CASSLGAAAEAFF TGCGCCAGCAGCCTCGGGGCAGCGGCTGAAGCTTTCTTT
14 TRBJ1-1 - TRBD1 TRBV19 CASRQGASGAEAFF TGTGCCAGTAGACAGGGGGCTTCCGGCGCTGAAGCTTTCTTT
16 TRBJ2-7 - TRBD1 TRBV4-1 CASSPGSGTGGNEQYF TGCGCCAGCAGCCCAGGGAGTGGGACAGGGGGTAACGAGCAGTACTTC
13 TRBJ1-5 - - TRBV19 CASRRDTNQPQHF TGTGCCAGTAGGCGGGACACCAATCAGCCCCAGCATTTT
15 TRBJ1-4 - - TRBV18 CASSPWQTTNEKLFF TGTGCCAGCTCACCCTGGCAGACAACTAATGAAAAACTGTTTTTT
14 TRBJ2-1 - TRBD1 TRBV7-2 CASSLGQVNNEQFF TGTGCCAGCAGCTTGGGACAGGTTAACAATGAGCAGTTCTTC
11 TRBJ2-5 - - TRBV6-6 CASSAQETQYF TGTGCCAGCAGTGCACAAGAGACCCAGTACTTC
14 TRBJ1-2 - - TRBV19 CASSTWTDNYGYTF TGTGCCAGTAGTACCTGGACGGATAACTATGGCTACACCTTC
14 TRBJ1-1 - - TRBV6-1 CASSEGNLRVEAFF TGTGCCAGCAGTGAGGGCAACCTGAGGGTAGAAGCTTTCTTT
13 TRBJ2-1 - - TRBV6-4 CASSRVLGNEQFF TGTGCCAGCAGTAGAGTCTTGGGGAATGAGCAGTTCTTC
15 TRBJ2-5 - TRBD1 TRBV5-1 CASSQGTGHQETQYF TGCGCCAGCAGCCAGGGGACAGGGCACCAAGAGACCCAGTACTTC